Listed below are T cell receptor beta chains from one sample, sequenced in a study of vaccination and CD4 T cells after COVID-19. Their specific antigens are unknown. From the PCR reads, TCRdb called clonotypes with MiXCR, one entry per CDR3 protein. The sample has about 5,200 distinct CDR3 sequences; 25% are singletons. Specimen: CD4+ T cells from blood, cultured in vitro, collected after SARS-CoV-2 vaccination. Receptors were obtained from a human donor who had recovered from COVID-19. The CDR3 runs from the conserved cysteine through the conserved F or W. A D gene is named only where the DNA matches it firmly. The listing skips clone size in some rows; elsewhere it reads once, few, many or a size class.

TRBJ1-6 TRBV6-1 NA medium-sized TGTGCCAGCACCAAGGGGCGCGGGTATTCACCCCTCCACTTT CASTKGRGYSPLHF
TRBJ2-7 TRBV11-3 TRBD2 NA TGTGCCAGCAGCTTAGGACTAGCGGGATCCCCAAGCTCCTACGAGCAGTACTTC CASSLGLAGSPSSYEQYF
TRBJ1-5 TRBV7-9 NA few TGTGCCAGCAGCTTAGCCAGGGCCCGATTAAGCAATCAGCCCCAGCATTTT CASSLARARLSNQPQHF
TRBJ2-1 TRBV4-1 NA few TGCGCCAGCAGCCCCGCCGGGGGGCGGGGTAGTGAGCAGTTCTTC CASSPAGGRGSEQFF
TRBJ2-7 TRBV20-1 NA medium-sized TGCAGTGCTACGCCTGAGGGGGGGCGCCGGTCCTACGAGCAGTACTTC CSATPEGGRRSYEQYF
TRBJ2-5 TRBV6-2/TRBV6-3 NA few TGTGCCAGCAGGGCACATAGCCAAGAGACCCAGTACTTC CASRAHSQETQYF
TRBJ2-1 TRBV10-3 TRBD2 NA TGTGCCATCAGTGTTACTAGCGGGGGGGTCAATGAGCAGTTCTTC CAISVTSGGVNEQFF
TRBJ1-1 TRBV2 TRBD1 NA TGTGCCAGCAGTGAAGGACAGGGAGCTTTCTTT CASSEGQGAFF
TRBJ2-1 TRBV6-5 NA NA TGTGCCAGCAGTTACGATTCGGATAGCTCCTACAATGAGCAGTTCTTC CASSYDSDSSYNEQFF
TRBJ2-5 TRBV11-3 NA few TGTGCCAGCGGACCACAGGGTTTGGCTCAAGAGACCCAGTACTTC CASGPQGLAQETQYF
TRBJ2-6 TRBV10-1 NA NA TGCGCCAGCAGTGAGGGGACGGCTGGGGCCAACGTCCTGACTTTC CASSEGTAGANVLTF
TRBJ2-1 TRBV20-1 NA few TGCAGTGCTAGCCGGGGAGCACGAAACAATGAGCAGTTCTTC CSASRGARNNEQFF
TRBJ1-1 TRBV20-1 NA few TGCAGTGCTAGAGACTTCAGGGAGATGATGAACACTGAAGCTTTCTTT CSARDFREMMNTEAFF
TRBJ2-3 TRBV6-1 TRBD2 NA TGTGCCAGCAGTCAACGCCGCCCTCGGGGGGGTACAGATACGCAGTATTTT CASSQRRPRGGTDTQYF
TRBJ1-5 TRBV24-1 NA medium-sized TGTGCCACCAGCCCCACAGGGAGGAATTATCAGCCCCAGCATTTT CATSPTGRNYQPQHF
TRBJ1-1 TRBV19 TRBD1 once TGTGCCAGTAGTCCCCAGGCGACAGGGGGGTACACTGAAGCTTTCTTT CASSPQATGGYTEAFF
TRBJ1-1 TRBV7-2 NA NA TGTGCCAGCAGCTTATGGCTGAACACTGAAGCTTTCTTT CASSLWLNTEAFF
TRBJ2-7 TRBV20-1 NA NA TGCAGTGCTAGAGATCACTATCGGGGAAACGAGCAGTACTTC CSARDHYRGNEQYF
TRBJ2-7 TRBV20-1 TRBD1 few TGCAGTGCTACCGGGACAGGTGAAACCTACGAGCAGTACTTC CSATGTGETYEQYF
TRBJ2-2 TRBV6-4 NA NA TGTGCCAGCAGTGTTGAGGGGAACTCGAACACCGGGGAGCTGTTTTTT CASSVEGNSNTGELFF
TRBJ2-7 TRBV29-1 NA NA TGCAGCGTGGAGGGGCCGCTTGGGTCCTACGAGCAGTACTTC CSVEGPLGSYEQYF
TRBJ2-7 TRBV28 TRBD1 few TGTGCCAGCATTGGACAGGGTGGCGAGCAGTACTTC CASIGQGGEQYF
TRBJ1-2 TRBV12-3/TRBV12-4 NA NA TGTGCCAGCAGTTCCCACCTATATGGCTACACCTTC CASSSHLYGYTF
TRBJ2-3 TRBV10-3 TRBD1 NA TGTGCCATCAGTGAGGGACAGGGGAGAGATACGCAGTATTTT CAISEGQGRDTQYF
TRBJ2-7 TRBV15 NA medium-sized TGTGCCACCAGCAGAGAATTTGGAGGGGGGACCCACGAGCAGTACTTC CATSREFGGGTHEQYF
TRBJ2-5 TRBV28 NA NA TGTGCCAGCAGTCGTCCCTATCTGTCGGGAGAGACCCAGTACTTC CASSRPYLSGETQYF
TRBJ1-2 TRBV6-5 NA few TGTGCCAGCAGTTACTCGACAGACACTAACTATGGCTACACCTTC CASSYSTDTNYGYTF
TRBJ2-7 TRBV10-1 NA few TGCGCCAGCACCCCACTTTCCTTTTGTAGCGAGCAGTACTTC CASTPLSFCSEQYF
TRBJ2-1 TRBV4-1 TRBD2 medium-sized TGCGCCAGCAGGCGGGGACTAGCGGGGGACAATGAGCAGTTCTTC CASRRGLAGDNEQFF
TRBJ1-5 TRBV19 NA NA TGTGCCAGTAGTATAGACAGGGCCGGCAATCAGCCCCAGCATTTT CASSIDRAGNQPQHF
TRBJ1-5 TRBV6-1 NA medium-sized TGTGCCAGCAGTCCCAGCACTAGCAATCAGCCCCAGCATTTT CASSPSTSNQPQHF
TRBJ1-6 TRBV28 NA large TGTGCCAGCAGTCTCCTTTCACCCGATAATTCACCCCTCCACTTT CASSLLSPDNSPLHF